This T cell receptor (beta chain) was found in a study of T-cell memory formation after mild COVID-19. One entry per CDR3 protein, called by TCRdb with MiXCR from the 5' RACE reads. This sample has approximately 230,000 distinct CDR3 sequences, with roughly 15% found just once. In its sample, this clonotype was seen a few times. Its antigen is as yet unknown. In germline, CDR1 is MNHNS, CDR2 SASEGT. V was pared by 8 bases and J by 0 bases, with 10 bases between. The CDR3 consists of 14 residues. Findings and limits, study-wide: Nothing confirmed that second-wave clones peaking on day 37 were specific for SARS-CoV-2. Memory cells collected pre-infection included some clones that later responded, suggesting cross-reactive memory joined. The study found balanced CD4/CD8 in clones contracting day 15 to 85 and a CD4+ lean in later expanders.

This sequence was found in a man in his late teens or twenties who had mild COVID-19 (a few samples of this study predate the infection). Cell type and time point are not known. The source material was PBMCs or a T cell subset sorted from them (not recorded which). The chain links TRBV6-1 to TRBJ2-2, with TRBD2 as a possible D gene (5 bases). CDR3: CASGSGANTGELFF. The CDR3 DNA sequence: TGTGCCAGCGGGAGTGGAGCGAACACCGGGGAGCTGTTTTTT.